This T cell receptor (beta chain) was sequenced in a study of early T cells in non-severe SARS-CoV-2 infection. Overall study: Sequenced bulk RNA came from whole blood that was unsorted, and chains were unpaired.

This clonotype was recorded a few times. Individual cDNA molecules received unique molecular identifiers. One entry per CDR3 protein, called by TCRdb with MiXCR from the 5' RACE reads. In the table there are some 19,000 distinct CDR3 sequences, around 4.2% of which are singletons. The CDR3 runs to 15 residues. Germline loops: CDR1 SGHTA, CDR2 FQGNSA. Unmatched junction bases numbered 5, after V lost 5 bases and J lost 2 bases. Source material: whole blood. The clonotype originates from an adult who was a healthcare worker with PCR-confirmed SARS-CoV-2 infection or an uninfected control (not recorded which). This sequence joins TRBV7-2 and TRBJ2-5; 10 nucleotides line up with TRBD2. Here the CDR3 reads CASSLSGGLQETQYF. The DNA for the CDR3 is TGTGCCAGCAGCCTTAGCGGGGGGCTGCAAGAGACCCAGTACTTC.